A selection of T cell receptor beta chains follows, all from one sample in a study of blood T cell repertoires in COVID-19. TCRdb's table, derived via immunoSEQ multiplex PCR, lists solely in-frame clones and lacks some. The table records about 130,000 clones, just under 85% of them present only once. The sample comprised peripheral blood. The receptors were sampled from a woman aged 45-65 years with acute or convalescent COVID-19. Both conserved end residues are part of each CDR3. Clone size appears in some rows only: once, few, many, or a class for an expanded clone.

V gene	J gene	clone size	CDR3 protein
TRBV18	TRBJ1-1	-	CASSPGGGSRAEAFF
TRBV21-1	TRBJ1-1	-	CASSKSRTGSSNTEAFF
TRBV7-2	TRBJ1-1	few	CASSFWTGWDTEAFF
TRBV5-5	TRBJ2-2	once	CASSWTGGNTGELFF
TRBV6-5	TRBJ1-6	-	CASTGQGPSPLHF
TRBV7-8	TRBJ2-3	-	CASSLDPASGDTDTQYF
TRBV5-1	TRBJ2-2	-	CASSFGTSGTGELFF
TRBV5-5	TRBJ1-6	-	CASSPRDRGSYNSPLHF
TRBV20-1	TRBJ1-1	-	CSARGGTEAFF
TRBV3-1/TRBV3-2	TRBJ1-1	once	CASSQALTGPTEAFF
TRBV10-3	TRBJ2-7	-	CAINDRASAYEQYF
TRBV7-8	TRBJ2-2	many	CASSLGNGVQIAGELFF
TRBV4-1	TRBJ1-2	-	CASSRAGDGSNYGYTF
TRBV7-9	TRBJ1-2	-	CASSLSTVYGYTF
TRBV19	TRBJ2-7	-	CASSTLQGTYEQYF
TRBV18	TRBJ1-1	-	CASSLRGQGSAEAFF